This TCR beta chain was profiled in a study of CD4+ T cells in melanoma. General study points: In melanoma, neoantigen-specific CD4+ T cells reportedly differed in differentiation state.

A word on this clone: Its antigen remains unidentified.

Assay: immunoSEQ multiplex PCR; the TCRdb copy retains only in-frame clones and omits some. This table holds some 110,000 clones, around 92% found once. CDR3 length: 13 amino acids. V was cut by 2 bases and J by 6 bases, with 8 bases left in between. Germline loops: CDR1 SGDLS, CDR2 YYNGEE. This receptor was taken from a human donor with melanoma. Material for sequencing was peripheral blood. The genes are TRBV9 and TRBJ2-2; no reliable D call. This chain's CDR3 is CASSVFGAGELFF. The CDR3 DNA follows: TGTGCCAGCAGCGTTTTTGGGGCCGGGGAGCTGTTTTTT.